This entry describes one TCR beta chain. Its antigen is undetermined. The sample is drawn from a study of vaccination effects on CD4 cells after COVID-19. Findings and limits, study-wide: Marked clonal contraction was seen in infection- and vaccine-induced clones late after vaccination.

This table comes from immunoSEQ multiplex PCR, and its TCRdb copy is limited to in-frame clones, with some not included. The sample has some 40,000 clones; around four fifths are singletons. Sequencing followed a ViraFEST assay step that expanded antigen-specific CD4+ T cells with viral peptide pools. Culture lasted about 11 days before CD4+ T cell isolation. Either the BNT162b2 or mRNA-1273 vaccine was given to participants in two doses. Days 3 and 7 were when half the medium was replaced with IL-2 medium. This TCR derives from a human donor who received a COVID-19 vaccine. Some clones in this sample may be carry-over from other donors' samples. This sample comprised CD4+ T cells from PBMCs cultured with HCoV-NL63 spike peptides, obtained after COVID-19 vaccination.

CDR3 residues: CASSPGGVNTEAFF. CDR3 in DNA: TGTGCCAGCAGCCCAGGGGGCGTAAACACTGAAGCTTTCTTT. V usage is TRBV7-3 and J usage is TRBJ1-1, with 8 bases identical to TRBD1. Germline V gene lookup returns CDR1 SGHTA and CDR2 FQGTGA. The CDR3 sequence is 14 residues long. V was clipped by 5 bases and J by 2 bases; unmatched bases: 4.